These 16 T cell receptor beta chains were sequenced from one sample in a study of T-cell reconstitution after alpha-beta-depleted transplantation in children. Unique molecular identifiers were built into the TCRbeta library. TCRdb itself ran the PCR reads through MiXCR, one entry per CDR3 protein. The top ten clones hold 11% to 15% of a sample with approximately 520,000 distinct CDR3 sequences, over 10% of them seen once. This sample comprised PBMCs, mostly from graft donor cells, obtained 180 days after TCRalphabeta/CD19-depleted stem cell transplant. The receptors were gathered from a female patient between 2 and 15 years old who had a stem cell transplant for aplastic anemia, so the T cells may come from the graft donor.

This clonotype was seen only a few times. The CDR3: CSVHRAPPFRSNYGYTF. DNA for the CDR3: TGCAGCGTCCACAGGGCCCCCCCCTTCAGGTCTAACTATGGCTACACCTTC. The chain carries TRBV29-1 and TRBJ1-2, with D tentatively TRBD1 (6 bases). Germline V gene sequence: CDR1 SQVTM, CDR2 ANQGSEA. V shed 6 bases and J shed 0 bases, with 23 bases lying between them. CDR3 size: 17 residues.

The rearrangement links TRBV28 to TRBJ2-7, with D hard to call. V lost 8 bases and J lost 3, with 11 bases in between. Germline CDR1 is MDHEN and CDR2 is SYDVKM. The CDR3 length is 12 residues. The DNA of the CDR3 is TGTGCCAGCGCGACTTACCGCTACGAGCAGTACTTC. The encoded protein is CASATYRYEQYF.

This clonotype showed up many times. The chain combines TRBV10-3 with TRBJ1-1, with 9 bases lining up with TRBD1. The CDR3 runs to 13 residues. V dropped 6 bases and J dropped 3; count of bases not matched to a gene: 2. Germline V gene lookup returns CDR1 ENHRY and CDR2 SYGVKD. The chain's CDR3 is CAIRRDRDTEAFF. The CDR3 nucleotides are TGTGCCATCAGGCGGGACAGGGACACTGAAGCTTTCTTT.

In this sample, this clonotype turned up a few times. The gene calls are TRBV20-1 and TRBJ2-1, with a tentative D call TRBD2 (5 bases). Per germline, CDR1 DFQATT and CDR2 SNEGSKA (reference sequence). Trimming removed 6 bases from V and 0 bases from J, with 12 bases in between. CDR3 size: 14 residues. CDR3 residues: CSASTRTSYNEQFF. The CDR3 region has the DNA TGCAGTGCATCTACTAGAACCTCCTACAATGAGCAGTTCTTC.

The chain combines TRBV7-9 with TRBJ1-1, with a tentative D call TRBD1 (6 bases). The CDR3 sequence is 14 residues long. Per the germline V gene, CDR1 is SEHNR and CDR2 is FQNEAQ (reference sequence). V shed 5 bases and J shed 4 bases, with 14 bases lying between them. CDR3 in amino acids: CASSQNTGPTEAFF. DNA for the CDR3: TGTGCCAGCAGCCAAAACACAGGGCCCACTGAAGCTTTCTTT.

CDR3 protein: CAIRQGISGANVLTF. CDR3 nucleotides: TGTGCCATAAGACAGGGTATCTCTGGGGCCAACGTCCTGACTTTC. This sequence joins TRBV6-2 or TRBV6-3 and TRBJ2-6; 7 bases map to TRBD1. The germline V gene encodes CDR1 MNHEY and CDR2 SVGEGT. The CDR3 has 15 residues. Trimming removed 10 bases from V and 0 bases from J; junction bases left unmatched: 6.

In its sample, this clonotype was seen a few times. The chain is built from TRBV2 and TRBJ2-1; tentatively, D is TRBD2 (6 bases). There are 15 residues in the CDR3. V was trimmed by 8 bases and J by 4 bases, leaving 18 bases between them. Germline V gene data show CDR1 as SNHLY and CDR2 as FYNNEI. The CDR3 nucleotides are TGTGCCAGCCTATACGCCTCCGCGGGGTACAATGAGCAGTTCTTC. It is translated as CASLYASAGYNEQFF.

This clonotype has only a few counts. The V gene is TRBV25-1, the J gene TRBJ2-3; 8 positions agree with TRBD2. Germline loops: CDR1 MGHDK, CDR2 SYGVNS. The ends lost 4 bases at V and 4 bases at J; junction bases unmatched: 4. This CDR3 region has 14 residues. As DNA, the CDR3 is TGTGCCAGCAGTGGAGTAGCGGGACCAGATACGCAGTATTTT. As protein: CASSGVAGPDTQYF.

This clonotype was seen only a few times. V and J are TRBV29-1 and TRBJ2-5; 7 positions agree with TRBD1. The CDR3 is 14 amino acids. Germline CDR1 and CDR2: SQVTM and ANQGSEA. Trimming took 6 bases from V and 0 from J; bases not matched to a gene: 7. The CDR3 loop is CSVALQGNQETQYF. Written as DNA, the CDR3 is TGCAGCGTCGCACTACAGGGGAACCAAGAGACCCAGTACTTC.

The CDR3 sequence is CASSLAGVRLAGVSGELFF. CDR3 sequence (DNA): TGTGCCAGCAGTTTGGCAGGGGTTAGACTAGCGGGAGTGTCCGGGGAGCTGTTTTTT. The genes are TRBV12-3 or TRBV12-4 and TRBJ2-2; 12 bases match TRBD2. V lost 3 bases, J lost 6 bases, and 14 bases stayed unmatched. There are 19 residues in the CDR3.

The V gene is TRBV28, the J gene TRBJ2-2; 8 nucleotides match TRBD2. This CDR3 contains 15 residues. V shed 5 bases, J shed 5 bases, and the junction held 7 bases outside the gene matches. Germline CDR1 and CDR2: MDHEN and SYDVKM. The CDR3 nucleotides read TGTGCCAGCAGTCCCAGCGGGAGTGGAACCGGGGAGCTGTTTTTT. Translation gives CASSPSGSGTGELFF.

This clonotype was observed at least ten times. This chain connects TRBV29-1 to TRBJ2-3; D is possibly TRBD1 or TRBD2 (6 bases each). This CDR3 comprises 15 residues. V dropped 8 bases and J dropped 1 base, with 19 bases sitting between them. Germline CDR1 reads SQVTM; CDR2 reads ANQGSEA. CDR3 sequence reads: CSSLGGREGTDTQYF. The CDR3 DNA reads TGCAGCTCACTTGGGGGCAGGGAGGGCACAGATACGCAGTATTTT.

This clonotype was observed a handful of times. This chain links TRBV12-3 or TRBV12-4 with TRBJ2-3; the D gene is possibly TRBD1 (7 bases). Trimming pared 5 bases from V and 4 bases from J, leaving 16 bases between. This CDR3 region has 15 residues. CDR3 nucleotide sequence: TGTGCCAGCAGTCCTAGCGACAGGGAGGCAGATACGCAGTATTTT. It translates to CASSPSDREADTQYF.

This clonotype was observed a few times. V gene TRBV12-3 or TRBV12-4 combines with J gene TRBJ2-5; D is undetermined. V was trimmed by 10 bases and J by 3 bases, leaving 9 bases between them. The CDR3 sequence is 11 residues long. For the CDR3, the DNA is TGTGCCACCGGAAGGGAAGAGACCCAGTACTTC. Translation gives CATGREETQYF.

The V and J genes are TRBV28 and TRBJ2-7, with 9 positions matching TRBD2. The CDR3 has 12 amino acids. The germline CDR1 and CDR2 sequences are MDHEN and SYDVKM. The CDR3 nucleotides are TGTGTCCATTCTGCGGGAGGGAGCGAGCAGTACTTC. Amino acid sequence: CVHSAGGSEQYF.

V gene TRBV20-1 combines with J gene TRBJ2-3, with D possibly TRBD1 on 6 matching bases. CDR1 and CDR2 (germline): DFQATT, SNEGSKA (reference sequence). This CDR3 is 15 amino acids long. V shed 3 bases and J shed 3 bases, with 16 bases lying between them. This CDR3 reads CSASERTAITDTQYF. The CDR3 DNA reads as TGCAGTGCTAGCGAAAGGACAGCAATAACAGATACGCAGTATTTT.